This TCR beta chain was identified in a study of shared clonotypes between healthy human individuals. Germline V gene lookup returns CDR1 SGHVS and CDR2 FQNEAQ. The CDR3 totals 15 residues. Trimming removed 3 bases from V and 0 bases from J, with 9 bases in between. The repertoire was sequenced with immunoSEQ multiplex PCR; TCRdb's copy has only in-frame clones and lacks some. Of over 300,000 clones in the sample, around 87% were seen once. The specimen was memory CD8+ T cells sorted from blood. Subset described: CD45RO+ cells pooled with CCR7-negative TemRA cells. The chain employs TRBV7-8 and TRBJ2-1, with a possible D match to TRBD2 (6 bases). The receptor comes from a man between 18 and 29 years old in good health. The DNA for the CDR3 is TGTGCCAGCAGCTTTAGCGGTACCTCCTACAATGAGCAGTTCTTC. This encodes CASSFSGTSYNEQFF.